The clone carrying this T cell receptor beta chain has only a few counts. This sample is drawn from a study of control samples from healthy donors and cancer patients. Sequencing used immunoSEQ multiplex PCR; TCRdb keeps in-frame clones, though not all of them. This sample has about 100,000 clones; roughly 89% occur once, and the top ten carry more than 7%. The germline V gene has CDR1 MNHEY and CDR2 SMNVEV (reference sequence). V gave up 3 bases and J gave up 1 base, with 24 bases separating them. The CDR3 sequence is 19 residues long. The receptor's source is a man aged 30 to 45 in good health. The sample comprised blood. The chain combines TRBV27 with TRBJ1-1, with D hard to call. The CDR3: CASSFRPGGFGVKNTEAFF. The CDR3 coding sequence is TGTGCCAGCAGTTTCCGCCCGGGAGGGTTCGGGGTTAAGAACACTGAAGCTTTCTTT.